This TCR beta chain derives from a study of T cells after yellow fever vaccination. On the study more broadly: Preparation of the low-cell-number fractions used SMART-Seq v4 Ultra Low Input.

The CDR3 totals 14 residues. Germline loops: CDR1 SGHTA, CDR2 FQGNSA. The ends lost 5 bases at V and 7 bases at J; junction bases unmatched: 4. This clonotype came up many times. Conversion of TCR transcripts into cDNA relied on 5'RACE template switching, which added a universal primer site and UMIs. TCRdb reprocessed the 5' RACE reads via MiXCR and lists one record per CDR3 protein. Here the sample spans about 580,000 distinct CDR3 sequences, less than 20% being singletons. The chain is built from TRBV7-2 and TRBJ2-1, with 11 bases matching TRBD2. Sequencing used PBMCs, obtained 5 days after the first yellow fever vaccination. The receptor was derived from a man between 18 and 35 years old who received the YFV17D yellow fever vaccine. This CDR3 is CASSDSGGANEQFF. The CDR3 DNA is TGTGCCAGCAGCGATAGCGGGGGGGCGAATGAGCAGTTCTTC.